This T cell receptor (beta chain) comes out of a study of blood T cells in healthy people across ages. About the study: Template switching recovered approximately one barcoded beta molecule for every two T cells.

Trimming removed 0 bases from V and 2 bases from J; junction bases left unmatched: 7. The CDR3 spans 17 residues. In germline, CDR1 is KGHDR, CDR2 SFDVKD. A second about 7 to 11 cycle PCR used barcoded and J-beta primers. TCRdb independently ran MiXCR on the 5' RACE reads; one entry per CDR3 protein. The table shows some 940,000 distinct CDR3 sequences, with about 28% occurring only once. All donors came from Russia, were Caucasian and healthy, and spanned ages roughly 6 to 100. Only a few counts were recorded for this clonotype. In addition, the sample was reused for a study of T cells of mothers and their children.

The receptor's source is a woman aged 40 to 50 in good health. The chain uses TRBV24-1 and TRBJ2-3; 7 bases are a match to TRBD2. Sample: blood. CDR3 in DNA: TGTGCCACCAGTGATTTGGACCAGCGGGGCCCCACAGATACGCAGTATTTT. It specifies CATSDLDQRGPTDTQYF.